This TCR beta chain is from a study of T cell responses to AZD1222 COVID-19 vaccine. About the study: Some second doses came at about 4 weeks and others at about 12 weeks; these were pooled. Study conclusions and caveats: Researchers report vaccine-associated CD4 TCRs spanning spike, with dominance at 160-218 and 743-854. Nearly half of spike-specific TCRs reportedly target variant regions that are unmutated in the B.1.351 and B.1.1.7 variants. Females outnumbered males among donors, who were mostly white British; clonal diversity was possibly underestimated.

The CDR3 is 14 residues long. The germline V gene has CDR1 MGHDK and CDR2 SYGVNS. Trimming removed 1 base from V and 8 bases from J, with 11 bases in between. This clone was counted only a few times. Its specificity is unknown. Other DNA sequences in the sample encode the same CDR3. Sequenced by immunoSEQ multiplex PCR; TCRdb stores in-frame clones only, minus some. Of fewer than 200,000 clones in the sample, 85% to 90% were seen once. Here the sequenced sample was peripheral blood, taken on day 0 of AZD1222 vaccination. This TCR was sampled from an adult in good health. V and J are TRBV25-1 and TRBJ1-4, with D perhaps matching TRBD1 (5 bases). In DNA form, the CDR3 reads TGTGCCAGCAGTGAATCAGGGTCGGGAGAAAAACTGTTTTTT. Amino acids: CASSESGSGEKLFF.